This passage covers 27 T cell receptor beta chains from one sample sequenced in a study of persistence of HIV-infected CD4 T cells. The antigens of these receptors remain unknown. Cells were stimulated nonspecifically with anti-CD3/anti-CD28 magnetic beads. Responding CD4+ T cells were sorted by upregulation of both CD40 ligand and CD69. The immunoSEQ assay was version 4, run in survey mode. The repertoire was sequenced with immunoSEQ multiplex PCR; TCRdb's copy has only in-frame clones and lacks some. The table records about 37,000 clones, 87% of them present only once. The sequencing here drew on CD4+ T cells sorted from PBMCs after approximately 20-hour stimulation, taken from a patient who received antiretroviral therapy. Every receptor here comes from an adult man with HIV who was CMV-seropositive.

The rearrangement uses TRBV2 and TRBJ2-1; no clear D. There are 14 residues in the CDR3. The germline V gene has CDR1 SNHLY and CDR2 FYNNEI. V was cut by 0 bases and J by 2 bases, with 5 bases left in between. The CDR3 loop reads CASSEAGPYNEQFF. Written as DNA, the CDR3 is TGTGCCAGCAGTGAAGCAGGACCCTACAATGAGCAGTTCTTC.

The rearrangement links TRBV2 to TRBJ2-1; unclear D gene. The CDR3 has 13 amino acids. V was trimmed by 7 bases and J by 3 bases, leaving 10 bases between them. Germline CDR1 and CDR2: SNHLY and FYNNEI. In nucleotides, the CDR3 is TGTGCCAGCATCAGGACCAGCTACAATGAGCAGTTCTTC. Its translation is CASIRTSYNEQFF.

The chain employs TRBV7-2 and TRBJ2-2; 12 positions match TRBD2. The CDR3 extends over 17 amino acids. Losses at the gene ends were 5 bases for V and 1 base for J; bases not matched to a gene: 5. Germline V CDR1 and CDR2: SGHTA, FQGNSA. Written as DNA, the CDR3 is TGTGCCAGCAGCCGTACTAGCGGGGGGTTGAACACCGGGGAGCTGTTTTTT. Its translation is CASSRTSGGLNTGELFF.

J is TRBJ2-1 and V is TRBV10-3, with unresolved D. CDR1 ENHRY and CDR2 SYGVKD come from the germline V gene. The V end lost 4 bases, the J end lost 5 bases, and 12 bases lay between the germline ends. CDR3 length: 14 residues. This CDR3 reads CAISVRRVDNEQFF. The CDR3 region has the DNA TGTGCCATCAGTGTTCGACGTGTCGACAATGAGCAGTTCTTC.

V is TRBV5-4 and J is TRBJ2-2; TRBD2 matches at 10 bases. The CDR3 has 15 amino acids. Trimming took 3 bases from V and 5 from J; bases not matched to a gene: 4. Germline CDR1 is SGHNT and CDR2 is YYREEE (reference sequence). The CDR3 is CASSSKREGTGELFF. CDR3 sequence (DNA): TGTGCCAGCAGCTCCAAGCGGGAGGGTACCGGGGAGCTGTTTTTT.

In DNA form, the CDR3 reads TGTGCCAGTAGTATTCGGGACGGTTCCTACGAGCAGTACTTC. Translation gives CASSIRDGSYEQYF. The rearrangement uses TRBV19 and TRBJ2-7; D is perhaps TRBD1 or TRBD2 (5 bases each). Trimming took off 3 bases at V and 1 base at J, with 10 bases between the two ends. The germline CDR1 and CDR2 sequences are LNHDA and SQIVND (reference sequence). The CDR3 extends over 14 amino acids.

The chain is built from TRBV5-6 and TRBJ1-4; no clear D. The CDR3 is 14 residues long. With 4 bases removed from V and 8 bases from J, the gap between germline ends came to 15 bases. CDR1 and CDR2 (germline): SGHDT, YYEEEE. This CDR3 is CASSPPVLREKLFF. The CDR3 DNA sequence: TGTGCCAGCAGCCCTCCGGTTTTACGCGAAAAACTGTTTTTT.

This chain connects TRBV6-5 to TRBJ1-2; TRBD1 agrees at 7 bases. V gave up 6 bases and J gave up 9 bases; unmatched junction bases: 4. Germline loops: CDR1 MNHEY, CDR2 SVGAGI. The CDR3 extends over 11 amino acids. The CDR3 region has the DNA TGTGCCAGCAGCCGACAGGGCAGCTACACCTTC. Protein product: CASSRQGSYTF.

V and J are TRBV25-1 and TRBJ1-4, with no clear D. CDR1 is MGHDK, CDR2 SYGVNS, per germline. V lost 3 bases and J 2 bases, leaving 10 bases between the germline ends. The CDR3 is made up of 15 amino acids. In DNA form, the CDR3 reads TGTGCCAGCAGTGAGGCAAGGGCCACTAATGAAAAACTGTTTTTT. Its translation: CASSEARATNEKLFF.

As regards this clone: Compared with germline, one end of the junction differs, possibly owing to a read error. The rearrangement links TRBV27 to TRBJ1-3; D is unresolved. The germline CDR1 and CDR2 sequences are MNHEY and SMNVEV (reference sequence). The CDR3 totals 12 residues. CDR3 sequence (DNA): TGTGCCAGCGGTTTAATAGGAAACACCATATATTTT. This gives the protein CASGLIGNTIYF.

This chain uses TRBV18 with TRBJ1-5; 8 bases fit TRBD1. CDR1 KGHSH and CDR2 LQKENI come from the germline V gene. Trimming cost V 6 bases and J 7 bases; bases outside gene matches: 8. The CDR3 sequence is 14 residues long. The DNA of the CDR3 is TGTGCCAGCTCGCCTGACAGGGGCCACCAGCCCCAGCATTTT. Translating gives CASSPDRGHQPQHF.

The J gene is TRBJ2-3, the V gene TRBV18; no clear D. The V end was cut by 3 bases, the J end by 4 bases, with 5 bases between. Germline values: CDR1 KGHSH, CDR2 LQKENI. This CDR3 spans 12 amino acids. CDR3 region: CASSPTADTQYF. Written as DNA, the CDR3 is TGTGCCAGCTCACCTACCGCAGATACGCAGTATTTT.

V and J are TRBV20-1 and TRBJ1-1; D call uncertain. Trimming took off 3 bases at V and 1 base at J, with 6 bases between the two ends. Germline lookup yields CDR1 DFQATT and CDR2 SNEGSKA (reference sequence). The CDR3 sequence is 12 residues long. The DNA for the CDR3 is TGCAGTGCTAGTGGAAGGAACACTGAAGCTTTCTTT. Translation: CSASGRNTEAFF.

V usage is TRBV28 and J usage is TRBJ2-7; D is uncertain. This CDR3 is 14 amino acids long. Germline V gives CDR1 MDHEN, CDR2 SYDVKM. V was pared by 5 bases and J by 3 bases, with 14 bases between. The CDR3 DNA reads TGTGCCAGCAGTGAGGTGGGTCACAACTACGAGCAGTACTTC. Translation gives CASSEVGHNYEQYF.

The chain is built from TRBV5-1 and TRBJ2-7; TRBD2 is a possible D gene (5 bases). V was clipped by 4 bases and J by 7 bases, with 15 bases between them. From germline, CDR1 is SGHRS and CDR2 YFSETQ. This CDR3 spans 13 amino acids. The CDR3: CASSIPVRGEQYF. The DNA for the CDR3 is TGCGCCAGCAGCATACCCGTCCGAGGGGAGCAGTACTTC.

The chain links TRBV27 to TRBJ2-7; 8 bases fit TRBD1. Germline V gives CDR1 MNHEY, CDR2 SMNVEV (reference sequence). The CDR3 covers 18 residues. The ends lost 6 bases at V and 2 bases at J; junction bases unmatched: 18. The CDR3 spells CASSPLVGTGQTPYEQYF. CDR3 nucleotides: TGTGCCAGCAGCCCTCTAGTGGGGACAGGACAAACCCCCTACGAGCAGTACTTC.

This clone showed up just once. V gene TRBV7-2 combines with J gene TRBJ2-7, with 9 bases fitting TRBD2. The CDR3 is 15 residues long. The germline V gene has CDR1 SGHTA and CDR2 FQGNSA. The trim removed 7 bases at V and 2 bases at J, leaving 9 bases unmatched. CDR3 amino acids: CASTPRTSATYEQYF. DNA of the CDR3: TGTGCCAGCACCCCCAGGACTAGCGCTACCTACGAGCAGTACTTC.

This chain joins TRBV6-5 and TRBJ1-5, with TRBD1 identical over 11 bases. Unmatched junction bases numbered 4, after V lost 8 bases and J lost 7 bases. This CDR3 has 13 residues. CDR1 MNHEY and CDR2 SVGAGI come from the germline V gene. The CDR3 loop is CASGQGARQPQHF. CDR3 DNA sequence: TGTGCCAGCGGACAGGGGGCAAGGCAGCCCCAGCATTTT.

The V gene is TRBV5-6, the J gene TRBJ1-1; 8 positions agree with TRBD1. The CDR3 consists of 15 residues. CDR1 SGHDT and CDR2 YYEEEE come from the germline V gene. The V gene end was trimmed by 4 bases and the J gene end by 4 bases; junction bases not matched to a gene: 9. The CDR3 sequence: CASSRDRGRGTEAFF. As DNA, the CDR3 is TGTGCCAGCAGCCGAGACAGGGGTCGGGGCACTGAAGCTTTCTTT.

This chain joins TRBV3-1 (or the pseudogene TRBV3-2) and TRBJ1-2; D not resolved. The CDR3 contains 14 residues. V was cut by 4 bases and J by 8 bases, with 17 bases left in between. The germline CDR1 and CDR2 sequences are LGHDT and YNNKEL (reference sequence). The CDR3 loop is CASSLNGQIEGYTF. The CDR3 nucleotides are TGTGCCAGCAGCCTAAATGGCCAGATAGAAGGCTACACCTTC.

J is TRBJ1-5 and V is TRBV19; D not resolved. CDR1 and CDR2 from the germline V gene are LNHDA and SQIVND (reference sequence). The CDR3 length is 14 residues. Trimming removed 4 bases from V and 6 bases from J, with 13 bases in between. CDR3: CASSTGPRGQPQHF. CDR3 nucleotide sequence: TGTGCCAGTAGTACCGGGCCTCGAGGTCAGCCCCAGCATTTT. The whole variable domain, remainder taken from reference TRBV19 and TRBJ1-5, is DGGITQSPKYLFRKEGQNVTLSCEQNLNHDAMYWYRQDPGQGLRLIYYSQIVNDFQKGDIAEGYSVSREKKESFPLTVTSAQKNPTAFYLCASSTGPRGQPQHFGDGTRLSIL.

The V gene is TRBV30, the J gene TRBJ1-4; tentative D call: TRBD1 (5 bases). This CDR3 region has 13 residues. Germline CDR1 and CDR2: GTSNPN and SVGIG (reference sequence). Trimming stripped 7 bases from V and 10 bases from J, with 19 bases between. The CDR3 DNA reads TGTGCCTTCCAGGGTTTTGGGGAGGGAAAACTGTTTTTT. It specifies CAFQGFGEGKLFF.

This chain joins TRBV7-6 and TRBJ2-2; TRBD2 agrees at 9 bases. From germline, CDR1 is SGHVS and CDR2 FNYEAQ. The CDR3 covers 16 residues. The junction had 4 bases not matched to a gene; V was cut back by 3 bases and J by 2 bases. CDR3 residues: CASSFSTSGNTGELFF. The CDR3 coding sequence is TGTGCCAGCAGCTTTTCGACTAGCGGTAACACCGGGGAGCTGTTTTTT.

The chain employs TRBV7-2 and TRBJ1-1; weak D call: TRBD1 (6 bases). The length of the CDR3 is 15 residues. Germline values: CDR1 SGHTA, CDR2 FQGNSA. V lost 3 bases to trimming and J lost 1 base, with 12 bases between them. The CDR3 loop is CASSFRVTGNTEAFF. The CDR3 bases are TGTGCCAGCAGCTTTAGGGTGACAGGGAACACTGAAGCTTTCTTT.

V usage is TRBV11-3 and J usage is TRBJ2-3, with D unclear. The V gene lost 1 base and the J gene lost 6 bases, with 2 bases spanning the gap. The length of the CDR3 is 11 residues. Germline V gene sequence: CDR1 SGHNT, CDR2 YENEEA. CDR3 sequence (DNA): TGTGCCAGCAGCTTAGGGGATACGCAGTATTTT. Translating gives CASSLGDTQYF.

The J gene is TRBJ1-5, the V gene TRBV18; the D gene is possibly TRBD1 (5 bases). This CDR3 region has 14 residues. Germline-derived CDR1 and CDR2 are KGHSH and LQKENI. With 5 bases removed from V and 3 bases from J, the gap between germline ends came to 11 bases. This CDR3 reads CASSARQYNQPQHF. The CDR3 DNA sequence: TGTGCCAGCTCAGCTCGACAGTACAATCAGCCCCAGCATTTT.

The chain uses TRBV6-5 and TRBJ2-7; 7 nucleotides agree with TRBD1. Trimming cost V 6 bases and J 2 bases; bases outside gene matches: 10. The CDR3 totals 15 residues. Germline lookup yields CDR1 MNHEY and CDR2 SVGAGI. The DNA for the CDR3 is TGTGCCAGCAGCTCAATCGGACAGGCTACCTACGAGCAGTACTTC. Its translation is CASSSIGQATYEQYF.